The 25 T cell receptor beta chains below were found in one sample sequenced in a study of T cells in Graves' hyperthyroidism and ophthalmopathy. What was amplified from RNA transcripts were TCR beta CDR3 regions. TCR CDR3 underwent first-round RT-PCR with the HTBI primer set. One entry per CDR3 protein results from TCRdb running MiXCR on the multiplex PCR reads. This table holds hundreds of thousands of distinct CDR3 sequences, 20% to 25% found once. The sequencing sample was made of blood. The source of these receptors is a man aged 25 to 40 with Graves' ophthalmopathy.

This clonotype was counted at least ten times. V gene TRBV6-2 or TRBV6-3 combines with J gene TRBJ2-5, with 9 bases matching TRBD1. This CDR3 has 15 residues. In germline, CDR1 is MNHEY, CDR2 SVGEGT. V shed 6 bases, J shed 4 bases, and the junction held 9 bases outside the gene matches. CDR3 coding DNA: TGTGCCAGCAGCTCGGGACAGGGCTATCGAGAGACCCAGTACTTC. Protein product: CASSSGQGYRETQYF.

This clonotype was observed a few times. The chain's CDR3 is CASSLRGRGFLAGLMKTQYF. In nucleotides, the CDR3 is TGTGCCAGCAGCCTCCGCGGACGTGGGTTCCTAGCGGGTCTTATGAAGACCCAGTACTTC. This chain uses TRBV5-6 with TRBJ2-5, with 8 bases fitting TRBD2. The CDR3 length is 20 residues. V lost 4 bases and J lost 6; bases outside the gene matches: 26. Looked up from germline, CDR1 is SGHDT and CDR2 is YYEEEE.

This clonotype was recorded a few times. The rearrangement uses TRBV4-1 and TRBJ1-2; D remains unclear. The germline V and J ends were trimmed by 0 bases and 3 bases, with 11 bases remaining between them. The CDR3 has 15 residues. CDR1 MGHRA and CDR2 YSYEKL come from the germline V gene. This CDR3 is CASSQEGGIYYGYTF. CDR3 bases: TGCGCCAGCAGCCAAGAGGGTGGCATATACTATGGCTACACCTTC.

This clonotype has at least ten counts. V and J are TRBV5-1 and TRBJ2-1; tentative D call: TRBD1 (6 bases). The germline V and J ends were trimmed by 0 bases and 4 bases, with 17 bases remaining between them. The CDR3 contains 17 residues. Germline V lookup: CDR1 SGHRS, CDR2 YFSETQ. This chain's CDR3 is CASSLAGYRASYNEQFF. Written as DNA, the CDR3 is TGCGCCAGCAGCTTGGCCGGGTACAGGGCCTCATACAATGAGCAGTTCTTC.

V and J are TRBV5-1 and TRBJ2-7, with 8 positions matching TRBD2. The ends lost 2 bases at V and 2 bases at J; junction bases unmatched: 3. The V gene's germline CDR1 is SGHRS and CDR2 YFSETQ. This CDR3 is built from 14 residues. The CDR3 sequence: CASSFSGNPYEQYF. CDR3 nucleotide sequence: TGCGCCAGCAGCTTTAGCGGGAACCCCTACGAGCAGTACTTC.

The gene calls are TRBV20-1 and TRBJ2-5, with 8 bases identical to TRBD2. CDR1 and CDR2 (germline): DFQATT, SNEGSKA (reference sequence). V gave up 3 bases and J gave up 4 bases; unmatched junction bases: 4. The CDR3 is 13 amino acids. CDR3 loop: CSARASGSETQYF. CDR3 nucleotides: TGCAGTGCTAGGGCTAGCGGGTCAGAGACCCAGTACTTC.

The chain is built from TRBV6-2 or TRBV6-3 and TRBJ2-1, with TRBD2 as a possible D gene (5 bases). The germline gives CDR1 MNHEY, CDR2 SVGEGT. The CDR3 totals 16 residues. V shed 0 bases and J shed 0 bases, with 9 bases lying between them. The CDR3 coding sequence is TGTGCCAGCAGTTACTCCATAGGGAGCTCCTACAATGAGCAGTTCTTC. Translation gives CASSYSIGSSYNEQFF.

The V gene is TRBV19, the J gene TRBJ1-3; D unresolved. Germline-derived CDR1 and CDR2 are LNHDA and SQIVND (reference sequence). CDR3 length: 16 residues. Deletions cut 3 bases from V and 4 bases from J, with 16 bases between. CDR3: CASSILGPLEGNTIYF. In nucleotides, the CDR3 is TGTGCCAGTAGTATCCTGGGTCCTTTGGAGGGAAACACCATATATTTT. Looking up the rest from reference TRBV19 and TRBJ1-3 gives the full variable domain: DGGITQSPKYLFRKEGQNVTLSCEQNLNHDAMYWYRQDPGQGLRLIYYSQIVNDFQKGDIAEGYSVSREKKESFPLTVTSAQKNPTAFYLCASSILGPLEGNTIYFGEGSWLTVV.

This clonotype has more than one count but fewer than ten. V usage is TRBV6-5 and J usage is TRBJ1-2; D might be TRBD1 (6 bases). The CDR3 loop spans 15 amino acids. CDR1 MNHEY and CDR2 SVGAGI come from the germline V gene. V was trimmed by 2 bases and J by 6 bases, leaving 16 bases between them. Here the CDR3 DNA reads TGTGCCAGCAGTTACGGTGGGCAGGGGAGAGATGGCTACACCTTC. It codes for CASSYGGQGRDGYTF.

This clonotype was counted a few times. J is TRBJ2-7 and V is TRBV14; 10 bases are a match to TRBD1. The CDR3 sequence is 18 residues long. In germline, CDR1 is SGHDN, CDR2 FVKESK. J lost 2 bases, V lost 7 bases, and 17 bases had no gene match. CDR3 in amino acids: CASKKLGEPGQGTYEQYF. The CDR3 DNA sequence: TGTGCCAGCAAAAAGTTGGGAGAACCGGGACAGGGGACCTACGAGCAGTACTTC.

This clonotype is a singleton in its sample. This rearrangement joins TRBV19 to TRBJ2-7; 9 bases align to TRBD1. J was trimmed by 3 bases and V by 5 bases; bases with no gene match: 11. CDR3 length: 16 amino acids. In germline, CDR1 is LNHDA, CDR2 SQIVND (reference sequence). CDR3 sequence reads: CASSPGTGLSNYEQYF. The CDR3 DNA reads TGTGCCAGTAGTCCGGGGACAGGGTTGTCCAACTACGAGCAGTACTTC.

This clonotype was counted at least ten times. CDR3 nucleotides: TGTGCCAGCAGCCAAGACCCTAGCGGGAGGAGTTCCTACGAGCAGTACTTC. The encoded protein is CASSQDPSGRSSYEQYF. The chain combines TRBV3-1 with TRBJ2-7; 11 bases agree with TRBD2. The CDR3 spans 17 residues. The ends lost 0 bases at V and 1 base at J; junction bases unmatched: 5. Germline V gives CDR1 LGHDT, CDR2 YNNKEL (reference sequence).

Worth noting for this clonotype: This may stem from a read error, because a much larger clone lies one nucleotide away. The conserved phenylalanine or tryptophan normally closing the CDR3 is absent here, so this likely arose from a read error. The chain recombines TRBV27 with TRBJ2-7, with TRBD2 matching over 10 bases. This CDR3 spans 15 amino acids. The junction had 8 bases not matched to a gene; V was cut back by 4 bases and J by 5 bases. Germline CDR1 is MNHEY and CDR2 is SMNVEV (reference sequence). The CDR3: CASSSLAGVVHEQYL. The CDR3, as DNA: TGTGCCAGCAGTTCGCTAGCGGGAGTCGTGCACGAGCAGTACCTC.

The genes are TRBV7-6 and TRBJ2-2; 9 bases match TRBD1. CDR1 is SGHVS and CDR2 is FNYEAQ in the germline V gene. The CDR3 covers 16 residues. Trimming cost V 8 bases and J 6 bases; bases outside gene matches: 13. The DNA for the CDR3 is TGTGCCAGCCGCGACGCGGGACAGGGAGGAGCCGGGGAGCTGTTTTTT. Translating gives CASRDAGQGGAGELFF.

There are many counts of this clonotype. The CDR3 is CASSVEILAGETQYF. The CDR3, as DNA: TGTGCCAGCAGTGTGGAGATTCTGGCGGGAGAGACCCAGTACTTC. This rearrangement joins TRBV6-1 to TRBJ2-5; D is possibly TRBD2 (5 bases). The CDR3 has 15 residues. Germline assignment: CDR1 MNHNS and CDR2 SASEGT. With 4 bases removed from V and 4 bases from J, the gap between germline ends came to 16 bases.

In regard to this clonotype: Being one base from a much bigger clone, this may be a read error. The V and J genes are TRBV7-3 and TRBJ2-7; 10 bases map to TRBD2. Germline loops: CDR1 SGHTA, CDR2 FQGTGA. V was pared by 8 bases and J by 1 base, with 5 bases of the junction left unmatched. This CDR3 has 14 amino acids. The CDR3: CASGLAGVSYEQYF. CDR3 bases: TGTGCCAGCGGTCTAGCGGGAGTTTCCTACGAGCAGTACTTC. Drawing the rest from reference TRBV7-3 and TRBJ2-7, the complete variable domain is GAGVSQTPSNKVTEKGKYVELRCDPISGHTALYWYRQSLGQGPEFLIYFQGTGAADDSGLPNDRFFAVRPEGSVSTLKIQRTERGDSAVYLCASGLAGVSYEQYFGPGTRLTVT.

This clonotype was recorded a few times. The chain has TRBV30 and TRBJ2-5, with D possibly TRBD1 on 6 matching bases. In germline, CDR1 is GTSNPN, CDR2 SVGIG (reference sequence). V was trimmed by 0 bases and J by 5 bases, leaving 13 bases between them. The CDR3 runs 14 residues. CDR3 in DNA: TGTGCCTGGAGTGTGGGGACAAAAGTGGAGACCCAGTACTTC. This sequence encodes CAWSVGTKVETQYF.

This clonotype has a count of ten or more. The chain couples TRBV28 to TRBJ2-1; the match to TRBD1 covers 7 bases. CDR3 size: 14 residues. The germline V gene encodes CDR1 MDHEN and CDR2 SYDVKM. V lost 3 bases, J lost 7 bases, and 6 bases stayed unmatched. The CDR3 is CASSFNQGVNEQFF. In DNA form, the CDR3 reads TGTGCCAGCAGTTTTAATCAGGGGGTAAATGAGCAGTTCTTC.

This clonotype turned up a few times. The genes are TRBV5-1 and TRBJ1-4; D call uncertain. Trimming left V 4 bases short and J 0 bases short, with 13 bases between. CDR1 is SGHRS, CDR2 YFSETQ, per germline. CDR3 length: 16 amino acids. CDR3 sequence reads: CASSRSIVATNEKLFF. The CDR3 DNA sequence: TGCGCCAGCAGCCGTAGTATAGTGGCAACTAATGAAAAACTGTTTTTT.

The V call is TRBV2, the J call TRBJ2-1, with D perhaps matching TRBD1 (6 bases). The germline CDR1 and CDR2 sequences are SNHLY and FYNNEI. The CDR3 sequence is 17 residues long. Trimming shortened V by 5 bases and J by 4 bases, and 21 bases separated the two germline ends. CDR3 protein: CASSRGSMTGTYNEQFF. The CDR3 DNA reads as TGTGCCAGCAGTAGGGGCAGTATGACAGGAACATACAATGAGCAGTTCTTC.

This clonotype turned up a few times. The chain combines TRBV4-1 with TRBJ2-3, with TRBD2 identical over 11 bases. CDR3 size: 17 residues. Per the germline V gene, CDR1 is MGHRA and CDR2 is YSYEKL. V lost 0 bases and J lost 5; bases outside the gene matches: 7. The CDR3 here is CASSQEGSGRARDTQYF. CDR3 in DNA: TGCGCCAGCAGCCAAGAAGGTAGCGGGAGGGCAAGAGATACGCAGTATTTT.

This clonotype has just a few counts. The CDR3 reads CASSLSPIAGGSTDTQYF. CDR3 DNA sequence: TGTGCCAGCAGCTTATCCCCTATAGCGGGAGGTAGCACAGATACGCAGTATTTT. J is TRBJ2-3 and V is TRBV7-3; 10 bases agree with TRBD2. CDR1 is SGHTA and CDR2 is FQGTGA in the germline V gene. The V gene end was trimmed by 2 bases and the J gene end by 0 bases; junction bases not matched to a gene: 8. The CDR3 has 18 amino acids.

This chain connects TRBV19 to TRBJ2-1; the D is unclear. The CDR3 is 16 residues long. Looked up from germline, CDR1 is LNHDA and CDR2 is SQIVND (reference sequence). V lost 7 bases and J lost 2, with 18 bases in between. CDR3 sequence: CASTAVGGVAYNEQFF. Written as DNA, the CDR3 is TGTGCCAGTACCGCTGTTGGCGGCGTTGCCTACAATGAGCAGTTCTTC. Full variable domain (missing parts from reference TRBV19 and TRBJ2-1): DGGITQSPKYLFRKEGQNVTLSCEQNLNHDAMYWYRQDPGQGLRLIYYSQIVNDFQKGDIAEGYSVSREKKESFPLTVTSAQKNPTAFYLCASTAVGGVAYNEQFFGPGTRLTVL.

In its sample, this clonotype was seen a few times. The V call is TRBV6-1, the J call TRBJ1-5, with D perhaps TRBD1 (5 bases). Looked up from germline, CDR1 is MNHNS and CDR2 is SASEGT. The V gene lost 6 bases and the J gene lost 7 bases, with 13 bases spanning the gap. This CDR3 spans 13 amino acids. The CDR3 reads CASRETVPQPQHF. DNA for the CDR3: TGTGCCAGCAGGGAGACAGTACCCCAGCCCCAGCATTTT.

This clonotype has only a few counts. The CDR3 DNA is TGTGCCAGCAGCTCTCTCAGGGGCTCTGGAAACACCATATATTTT. Protein: CASSSLRGSGNTIYF. The chain uses TRBV11-2 and TRBJ1-3; D possibly corresponds to TRBD1 (6 bases). The CDR3 spans 15 residues. Trimming took 4 bases from V and 0 from J, leaving 10 bases between them. Germline lookup yields CDR1 SGHAT and CDR2 FQNNGV.